The 26 T cell receptor beta chains in this list originate from one sample, sequenced in a study of cytomegalovirus exposure and HLA in healthy donors. The repertoire was sequenced with immunoSEQ multiplex PCR; TCRdb's copy has only in-frame clones and lacks some. The sample has about 56,000 clones, 93% seen once. Material: PBMCs. The source of these receptors is a woman aged 18-29 years in good health and CMV-seropositive.

A single count supports this clone. V gene TRBV15 combines with J gene TRBJ1-2; maybe TRBD1 (5 bases). In germline, CDR1 is LNHNV, CDR2 YYDKDF (reference sequence). V was cut by 0 bases and J by 5 bases, with 10 bases left in between. The CDR3 sequence is 14 residues long. In DNA form, the CDR3 reads TGTGCCACCAGCAGAGAGACAGCCAATTATGGCTACACCTTC. Residues: CATSRETANYGYTF.

This rearrangement joins TRBV7-3 to TRBJ2-2, with 9 bases fitting TRBD1. J lost 6 bases, V lost 5 bases, and 10 bases had no gene match. The CDR3 contains 16 residues. Germline CDR1 reads SGHTA; CDR2 reads FQGTGA. In DNA form, the CDR3 reads TGTGCCAGCAGCCTTGGCCGGGACAGGGCATCCGGGGAGCTGTTTTTT. Translating gives CASSLGRDRASGELFF.

Comments on this clone: Different DNA sequences within this sample yield the same CDR3. The V gene is TRBV27, the J gene TRBJ1-1; D is undetermined. The CDR3 spans 13 residues. From germline, CDR1 is MNHEY and CDR2 SMNVEV (reference sequence). V lost 3 bases and J lost 0, with 5 bases in between. The CDR3 loop is CASSLQVNTEAFF. The CDR3 bases are TGTGCCAGCAGTTTGCAGGTGAACACTGAAGCTTTCTTT.

This chain connects TRBV2 to TRBJ2-5; D might be TRBD1 (5 bases). Germline V lookup: CDR1 SNHLY, CDR2 FYNNEI. Trimming removed 3 bases at V and 4 bases at J, with 15 bases between. There are 15 residues in the CDR3. The DNA for the CDR3 is TGTGCCAGCAGTGATCACAAGGGGCGAGGAGAGACCCAGTACTTC. Amino acids: CASSDHKGRGETQYF.

The chain has TRBV18 and TRBJ2-5, with a tentative D call TRBD1 (6 bases). The CDR3 has 13 amino acids. Deletions cut 4 bases from V and 2 bases from J, with 8 bases between. Germline CDR1 reads KGHSH; CDR2 reads LQKENI. CDR3 amino acids: CASSQGQQETQYF. The CDR3 DNA reads as TGTGCCAGCTCACAAGGACAGCAAGAGACCCAGTACTTC.

The chain uses TRBV29-1 and TRBJ2-3; TRBD1 agrees at 8 bases. There are 11 residues in the CDR3. After removal of 7 bases from V and 4 bases from J, the junction contained 1 base not matched to a gene. Germline CDR1 is SQVTM and CDR2 is ANQGSEA. In nucleotides, the CDR3 is TGCAGCGCAGGGGGCGCAGATACGCAGTATTTT. Translating it yields CSAGGADTQYF.

In this sample, this clone turned up once. Here the CDR3 reads CASSYSGGSTEAFF. CDR3 DNA: TGTGCCAGCAGTTACTCGGGGGGGTCAACTGAAGCTTTCTTT. The V and J genes are TRBV6-5 and TRBJ1-1; possibly TRBD1 for D (5 bases). This CDR3 has 14 residues. The ends were cut back, 0 bases at V and 5 bases at J, with 10 bases in the middle. The V gene's germline CDR1 is MNHEY and CDR2 SVGAGI.

V and J are TRBV2 and TRBJ2-3, with TRBD2 identical over 10 bases. The germline gives CDR1 SNHLY, CDR2 FYNNEI. The CDR3 has 15 amino acids. J lost 0 bases, V lost 4 bases, and 1 base had no gene match. The CDR3 nucleotides are TGTGCCAGCAGTGGACTAGCGGGTAGCACAGATACGCAGTATTTT. It is translated as CASSGLAGSTDTQYF. The variable domain in full, with the rest retrieved from reference TRBV2 and TRBJ2-3, is EPEVTQTPSHQVTQMGQEVILRCVPISNHLYFYWYRQILGQKVEFLVSFYNNEISEKSEIFDDQFSVERPDGSNFTLKIRSTKLEDSAMYFCASSGLAGSTDTQYFGPGTRLTVL.

CDR3 coding DNA: TGTGCCAGCAACCTCCCTAGGGACAGCCGTGGCGAGAGCTCTGGAAACACCATATATTTT. Translation gives CASNLPRDSRGESSGNTIYF. This chain joins TRBV2 and TRBJ1-3; TRBD1 matches at 7 bases. The CDR3 runs 20 residues. CDR1 is SNHLY and CDR2 is FYNNEI in the germline V gene. Trimming at V came to 7 bases and at J to 0 bases, leaving 21 bases not matched to a gene.

In nucleotides, the CDR3 is TGTGCCAGCAGCTTAGCGGGACAGGGGAACTATGGCTACACCTTC. Its translation is CASSLAGQGNYGYTF. The chain employs TRBV7-2 and TRBJ1-2; 10 nucleotides match TRBD1. CDR1 is SGHTA, CDR2 FQGNSA, per germline. The V and J ends lost 0 bases and 2 bases, in that order; junction bases with no gene match: 0. This CDR3 has 15 amino acids.

This clone was observed a handful of times. The chain uses TRBV4-3 and TRBJ2-7; possibly TRBD2 for D (6 bases). The V gene's germline CDR1 is LGHNA and CDR2 YSLEER. The CDR3 covers 14 residues. Trimming took 3 bases from V and 7 from J, leaving 16 bases between them. The CDR3 loop reads CASSHGARAGEQYF. In nucleotides, the CDR3 is TGCGCCAGCAGCCATGGGGCGAGGGCGGGGGAGCAGTACTTC.

This clone occurred once. The chain recombines TRBV6-1 with TRBJ2-5; perhaps TRBD1 as D (6 bases). CDR1 and CDR2 (germline): MNHNS, SASEGT. V was trimmed by 4 bases and J by 5 bases, leaving 11 bases between them. The CDR3 runs 13 residues. In DNA, the CDR3 is TGTGCCAGCAGTGGGGACATTTGGGAGACCCAGTACTTC. Protein sequence: CASSGDIWETQYF.

DNA of the CDR3: TGTGCCAGCAGTTTCTCAGCTAAGGACAGGGACTATGGCTACACCTTC. Protein product: CASSFSAKDRDYGYTF. This chain uses TRBV6-5 with TRBJ1-2; 8 bases line up with TRBD1. CDR3 length equals 16 residues. The junction had 10 bases not matched to a gene; V was cut back by 4 bases and J by 3 bases. Germline V lookup: CDR1 MNHEY, CDR2 SVGAGI.

CDR3: CASSGTSGGADEQFF. CDR3 DNA: TGTGCCAGCAGTGGGACTAGCGGGGGGGCAGATGAGCAGTTCTTC. The V gene is TRBV6-4, the J gene TRBJ2-1; TRBD2 matches 15 bases. Germline CDR1 reads MRHNA; CDR2 reads SNTAGT. The CDR3 runs 15 residues. V dropped 4 bases and J dropped 8; count of bases not matched to a gene: 3.

V usage is TRBV4-2 and J usage is TRBJ2-7, with 9 nucleotides matching TRBD2. CDR3 size: 18 residues. Germline V gene data show CDR1 as LGHNA and CDR2 as YNFKEQ. J gave up 4 bases and V 0 bases, and 13 bases lay outside the gene matches. DNA of the CDR3: TGTGCCAGCAGCCAAGAGGGGGTTAGGGGCGGGGGGGCTTACGAGCAGTACTTC. It specifies CASSQEGVRGGGAYEQYF.

The rearrangement uses TRBV6-5 and TRBJ1-1; 8 bases match TRBD1. Germline CDR1 is MNHEY and CDR2 is SVGAGI. The CDR3 is 16 residues long. The ends lost 2 bases at V and 5 bases at J; junction bases unmatched: 10. The DNA for the CDR3 is TGTGCCAGCAGTTACCCGAGGGAACAGGGGGGTACTGAAGCTTTCTTT. Amino acids: CASSYPREQGGTEAFF.

The chain recombines TRBV28 with TRBJ2-5; 9 positions match TRBD1. Matching the DNA end better, TRBJ2-7 makes the J call doubtful. CDR3 length: 13 residues. Germline V gene data show CDR1 as MDHEN and CDR2 as SYDVKM. The CDR3 DNA reads TGTGCCAGCGACAGGGGGGGTACCTACGAGCAGTACTTC. It codes for CASDRGGTYEQYF.

The V gene is TRBV7-8, the J gene TRBJ2-7; D gene ambiguous. The CDR3 sequence is 14 residues long. The germline V gene encodes CDR1 SGHVS and CDR2 FQNEAQ. The V end lost 1 base, the J end lost 2 bases, and 9 bases lay between the germline ends. The CDR3 DNA reads as TGTGCCAGCAGCTTAGAGTACAATCCCTACGAGCAGTACTTC. It yields the protein CASSLEYNPYEQYF.

The J gene is TRBJ2-7, the V gene TRBV5-1, with D unclear. V was trimmed by 7 bases and J by 4 bases, leaving 12 bases between them. Per germline, CDR1 SGHRS and CDR2 YFSETQ. This CDR3 has 12 residues. CDR3 region: CASALQSYEQYF. DNA of the CDR3: TGCGCCAGCGCCCTTCAGTCTTACGAGCAGTACTTC. Full variable domain (remainder filled in from reference TRBV5-1 and TRBJ2-7): KAGVTQTPRYLIKTRGQQVTLSCSPISGHRSVSWYQQTPGQGLQFLFEYFSETQRNKGNFPGRFSGRQFSNSRSEMNVSTLELGDSALYLCASALQSYEQYFGPGTRLTVT.

This chain joins TRBV2 and TRBJ2-7; 9 positions agree with TRBD1. The length of the CDR3 is 15 residues. V dropped 11 bases and J dropped 4; count of bases not matched to a gene: 15. Germline assignment: CDR1 SNHLY and CDR2 FYNNEI. CDR3 amino acids: CAGLTRTGASYEQYF. CDR3 bases: TGTGCCGGCTTGACCAGGACAGGGGCTTCTTACGAGCAGTACTTC.

V usage is TRBV14 and J usage is TRBJ2-7; D may be TRBD2 (6 bases). The ends were cut back, 4 bases at V and 7 bases at J, with 14 bases in the middle. This CDR3 is 13 amino acids long. Germline CDR1 reads SGHDN; CDR2 reads FVKESK. Here the CDR3 reads CASSRGTAVEQYF. CDR3 bases: TGTGCCAGCAGCCGCGGGACCGCTGTGGAGCAGTACTTC.

The chain is built from TRBV7-9 and TRBJ2-1, with TRBD2 as a possible D gene (6 bases). Per germline, CDR1 SEHNR and CDR2 FQNEAQ (reference sequence). The CDR3 runs to 12 residues. V was clipped by 5 bases and J by 8 bases, with 10 bases between them. The CDR3 protein is CASSPGVYEQFF. CDR3 coding DNA: TGTGCCAGCAGCCCGGGGGTATATGAGCAGTTCTTC.

This chain connects TRBV25-1 to TRBJ1-2; D ambiguous. Germline V lookup: CDR1 MGHDK, CDR2 SYGVNS. The V and J ends lost 4 bases and 8 bases respectively, with 11 bases between them. This CDR3 region has 12 residues. This chain's CDR3 is CASSAGLGGYTF. In nucleotides, the CDR3 is TGTGCCAGCAGTGCGGGGTTAGGGGGCTACACCTTC.

The V call is TRBV29-1, the J call TRBJ1-4; 7 bases are shared with TRBD1. The J segment lost 3 bases and the V segment lost 4 bases, leaving 8 bases of the junction unmatched. The CDR3 spans 15 residues. Germline V gives CDR1 SQVTM, CDR2 ANQGSEA. The CDR3 spells CSVVDPGTANEKLFF. CDR3 DNA sequence: TGCAGCGTTGTGGACCCTGGGACAGCTAATGAAAAACTGTTTTTT.

The chain has TRBV7-9 and TRBJ1-1; 7 nucleotides match TRBD1. Germline lookup yields CDR1 SEHNR and CDR2 FQNEAQ (reference sequence). The CDR3 has 13 amino acids. The J segment lost 8 bases and the V segment lost 5 bases, leaving 8 bases of the junction unmatched. CDR3 nucleotides: TGTGCCAGCAGCGAAGCGGACAGGAGGGAAGCTTTCTTT. Its translation is CASSEADRREAFF.

This sequence joins TRBV27 and TRBJ2-7; D gene ambiguous. This CDR3 is 14 amino acids long. V lost 4 bases and J 0 bases, leaving 10 bases between the germline ends. CDR1 and CDR2 (germline): MNHEY, SMNVEV (reference sequence). The CDR3 loop is CASSSSVFSYEQYF. As DNA, the CDR3 is TGTGCCAGCAGTTCCTCAGTGTTCTCCTACGAGCAGTACTTC.